This TCR beta chain was documented in a study of blood T cells in healthy people across ages. Every donor contributed roughly 10 milliliters of peripheral blood by blood draw. PCR was performed a second time for about 6 to 12 cycles using a sample-barcoded 5' primer and a J-beta primer mix. Via MiXCR, TCRdb re-called the 5' RACE reads, giving one row per CDR3 protein. The table records around 1,600,000 distinct CDR3 sequences, approximately 43% of them present only once. Whole-study findings and limits: Significant beta diversity loss was already apparent by age about 42, declining roughly linearly.

Worth noting for this clonotype: The antigen is unknown.

Material: blood. The clonotype originates from a woman between 18 and 30 years old in good health.

The DNA for the CDR3 is TGTGCCAGCAGCCAAGGGACCCCGGGAAACACCATATATTTT. This gives the protein CASSQGTPGNTIYF. The rearrangement joins TRBV7-2 to TRBJ1-3, with D perhaps TRBD1 (5 bases). The CDR3 covers 14 residues. Germline loops: CDR1 SGHTA, CDR2 FQGNSA. Trimming stripped 5 bases from V and 4 bases from J, with 12 bases between.